These 5 T cell receptor beta chains originate from one sample sequenced in a study of blood T cell repertoires in COVID-19. Some clones are missing from TCRdb's copy, which holds only in-frame ones; the method was immunoSEQ multiplex PCR. The sample has hundreds of thousands of clones; just over 85% are singletons. Sequenced: peripheral blood. Receptors originate from a man older than 75 with acute or convalescent COVID-19.

The chain uses TRBV6-2 or TRBV6-3 and TRBJ2-1; tentatively, D is TRBD1 (6 bases). The CDR3 consists of 13 residues. V lost 5 bases and J lost 8, with 13 bases in between. Germline CDR1 and CDR2: MNHEY and SVGEGT. CDR3 residues: CASSNNRVDEQFF. The CDR3 region has the DNA TGTGCCAGCAGTAACAACAGGGTCGATGAGCAGTTCTTC.

The J gene is TRBJ1-1, the V gene TRBV5-1, with TRBD1 matching over 7 bases. CDR3 length: 14 amino acids. V shed 4 bases and J 3 bases; nucleotides not matched to a gene: 6. CDR1 is SGHRS and CDR2 is YFSETQ in the germline V gene. The CDR3 sequence is CASSQTGSDTEAFF. The CDR3 nucleotides read TGCGCCAGCAGCCAGACAGGGTCGGACACTGAAGCTTTCTTT.

V and J are TRBV5-1 and TRBJ2-1; 7 nucleotides agree with TRBD2. V was pared by 3 bases and J by 7 bases, with 10 bases of the junction left unmatched. Germline assignment: CDR1 SGHRS and CDR2 YFSETQ. This CDR3 has 15 amino acids. CDR3 in DNA: TGCGCCAGCAGCTCCATGGCGGGAGAAGGGAATGAGCAGTTCTTC. Protein product: CASSSMAGEGNEQFF.

The J gene is TRBJ2-6, the V gene TRBV9; TRBD2 matches at 10 bases. J was trimmed by 0 bases and V by 4 bases; bases with no gene match: 7. The germline CDR1 and CDR2 sequences are SGDLS and YYNGEE. CDR3 length equals 18 residues. The CDR3 loop is CASSYRTSGNSGANVLTF. The CDR3 nucleotides are TGTGCCAGCAGCTACCGGACTAGCGGAAACTCTGGGGCCAACGTCCTGACTTTC.

The V gene is TRBV3-1 (or the pseudogene TRBV3-2), the J gene TRBJ2-5; D unresolved. V lost 0 bases and J lost 2, with 7 bases in between. The CDR3 length is 14 residues. The germline V gene has CDR1 LGHDT and CDR2 YNNKEL (reference sequence). The CDR3 loop reads CASSQEAVQETQYF. CDR3 nucleotides: TGTGCCAGCAGCCAAGAAGCCGTACAAGAGACCCAGTACTTC.